These T cell receptor beta chains were read from a single sample in a study of CD8 T cells in ankylosing spondylitis. TCRdb passed the 5' RACE reads through MiXCR, listing each CDR3 protein once. This sample has 400,000 to 450,000 distinct CDR3 sequences, with 17% found just once. Specimen: blood, either unsorted or a sorted T cell fraction (not recorded which). These receptors all come from a male donor with ankylosing spondylitis. The CDR3 runs from the conserved cysteine through the conserved F or W. A D gene is named only where the DNA matches it firmly. Clone size is stated in some rows and not others, as once, few, many or a class when expanded.

clone_size: NA; j_call: TRBJ2-2; d_call: NA; v_call: TRBV6-2/TRBV6-3; cdr3_nt: TGTGCCAGCAGCCGCGGACTACTGAACACCGGGGAGCTGTTTTTT; cdr3_aa: CASSRGLLNTGELFF
clone_size: NA; j_call: TRBJ1-4; d_call: NA; v_call: TRBV3-1; cdr3_nt: TGTGCCAGCAGCCAAGACGGACAGAGGACTAATGAAAAACTGTTTTTT; cdr3_aa: CASSQDGQRTNEKLFF
clone_size: NA; j_call: TRBJ2-1; d_call: NA; v_call: TRBV7-2; cdr3_nt: TGTGCCAGCAGCGAAGGGTCGTCCTACAATGAGCAGTTCTTC; cdr3_aa: CASSEGSSYNEQFF
clone_size: once; j_call: TRBJ1-5; d_call: NA; v_call: TRBV5-5; cdr3_nt: TGTGCCAGCAGCTTGGGCCCCGCGACAGTACCACAGCCCCAGCATTTT; cdr3_aa: CASSLGPATVPQPQHF
clone_size: NA; j_call: TRBJ2-2; d_call: TRBD2; v_call: TRBV5-5; cdr3_nt: TGTGCCAGCAGCTTTCGGACTAGCGGGAGTTATACCGGGGAGCTGTTTTTT; cdr3_aa: CASSFRTSGSYTGELFF
clone_size: NA; j_call: TRBJ2-5; d_call: NA; v_call: TRBV10-3; cdr3_nt: TGTGCCATCAGTGAACGGCAGAAAGAGACCCAGTACTTC; cdr3_aa: CAISERQKETQYF
clone_size: few; j_call: TRBJ1-5; d_call: NA; v_call: TRBV6-1; cdr3_nt: TGTGCCAGCAGTGAGGCCAAGAATCAGCCCCAGCATTTT; cdr3_aa: CASSEAKNQPQHF
clone_size: NA; j_call: TRBJ1-1; d_call: NA; v_call: TRBV27; cdr3_nt: TGTGCCAGTCGTATGGGAGGGGTAGGAAGGCCCAACACTGAAGCTTTCTTT; cdr3_aa: CASRMGGVGRPNTEAFF
clone_size: few; j_call: TRBJ2-7; d_call: NA; v_call: TRBV6-1; cdr3_nt: TGTGCCAGCAGTGGTGTCAGCCGGGGGATAGAGCAGTACTTC; cdr3_aa: CASSGVSRGIEQYF
clone_size: NA; j_call: TRBJ2-3; d_call: NA; v_call: TRBV6-1; cdr3_nt: TGTGCCAGCAGCTCCGGGTCGGGGGGCGCAGATACGCAGTATTTT; cdr3_aa: CASSSGSGGADTQYF
clone_size: NA; j_call: TRBJ1-2; d_call: NA; v_call: TRBV10-3; cdr3_nt: TGTGCCATCAGGTCGGGTTCCGTTGATGGCTACACCTTC; cdr3_aa: CAIRSGSVDGYTF
clone_size: NA; j_call: TRBJ1-4; d_call: NA; v_call: TRBV29-1; cdr3_nt: TGCAGCGTTGAAGATCGGACAGCCGAAAAACTGTTTTTT; cdr3_aa: CSVEDRTAEKLFF
clone_size: NA; j_call: TRBJ2-1; d_call: NA; v_call: TRBV4-2; cdr3_nt: TGTGCCAGCAGCCAAGATCGGTCTAGCGCCTACAATGAGCAGTTCTTC; cdr3_aa: CASSQDRSSAYNEQFF
clone_size: many; j_call: TRBJ1-5; d_call: NA; v_call: TRBV7-9; cdr3_nt: TGTGCCAGCAGTTTAGGTATAGGTGGGAGGAATCAGCCCCAGCATTTT; cdr3_aa: CASSLGIGGRNQPQHF
clone_size: NA; j_call: TRBJ2-1; d_call: NA; v_call: TRBV11-2; cdr3_nt: TGTGCCAGCAGCTCCGGGGTAGCGCGCACCTTGAGCTCCTACAATGAGCAGTTCTTC; cdr3_aa: CASSSGVARTLSSYNEQFF
clone_size: many; j_call: TRBJ1-1; d_call: NA; v_call: TRBV20-1; cdr3_nt: TGCAGTGCTAGCGGAACAGGGGCTTTCTTT; cdr3_aa: CSASGTGAFF
clone_size: NA; j_call: TRBJ2-1; d_call: TRBD2; v_call: TRBV12-3/TRBV12-4; cdr3_nt: TGTGCCAGCAGGACTAGCGGGAGACTCTACTACTACAATGAGCAGTTCTTC; cdr3_aa: CASRTSGRLYYYNEQFF
clone_size: few; j_call: TRBJ1-5; d_call: NA; v_call: TRBV20-1; cdr3_nt: TGCAGTGCCTTAAAAGGCTCAGGAACAGACGGCGCGCCCCAGCATTTT; cdr3_aa: CSALKGSGTDGAPQHF
clone_size: NA; j_call: TRBJ1-1; d_call: NA; v_call: TRBV30; cdr3_nt: TGTGCCTGGAGCCCGGACAGGAACACTGAAGCTTTCTTT; cdr3_aa: CAWSPDRNTEAFF
clone_size: NA; j_call: TRBJ2-5; d_call: NA; v_call: TRBV20-1; cdr3_nt: TGCAGTGCTGCTTACGACGAGACCCAGTACTTC; cdr3_aa: CSAAYDETQYF
clone_size: NA; j_call: TRBJ2-7; d_call: NA; v_call: TRBV3-1; cdr3_nt: TGTGCCAGCAGCCAAGTGATCTGGACTCGCGCCTACGAGCAGTACTTC; cdr3_aa: CASSQVIWTRAYEQYF
clone_size: few; j_call: TRBJ2-4; d_call: NA; v_call: TRBV12-3/TRBV12-4; cdr3_nt: TGTGCCAGCAGTACGTCTAGCGAACTAGCCAAAAACATTCAGTACTTC; cdr3_aa: CASSTSSELAKNIQYF
clone_size: few; j_call: TRBJ1-4; d_call: NA; v_call: TRBV2; cdr3_nt: TGTGCCAGCAGATCAGGGACCGGGTCCCGAAAACTGTTTTTT; cdr3_aa: CASRSGTGSRKLFF
clone_size: few; j_call: TRBJ2-7; d_call: TRBD1; v_call: TRBV6-1; cdr3_nt: TGTGCCAGCTGTGACAGGGCAGGGGATGTGGCCTACGAGCAGTACTTC; cdr3_aa: CASCDRAGDVAYEQYF
clone_size: few; j_call: TRBJ1-5; d_call: NA; v_call: TRBV12-3/TRBV12-4; cdr3_nt: TGTGCCAGCAGTTTGAGGGGGGCGTATGGCAATCAGCCCCAGCATTTT; cdr3_aa: CASSLRGAYGNQPQHF
clone_size: few; j_call: TRBJ2-1; d_call: TRBD2; v_call: TRBV29-1; cdr3_nt: TGCAGCGTTGAATTCTCTCAGCGGGGCTCCTACAATGAGCAGTTCTTC; cdr3_aa: CSVEFSQRGSYNEQFF
clone_size: NA; j_call: TRBJ1-3; d_call: TRBD1; v_call: TRBV20-1; cdr3_nt: TGCAGTGCTACAGCGGGGACAGGGGGAGGAAACACCATATATTTT; cdr3_aa: CSATAGTGGGNTIYF
clone_size: NA; j_call: TRBJ1-1; d_call: NA; v_call: TRBV7-3; cdr3_nt: TGTGCCTCCAAGGTAGACATGAACACTGAAGCTTTCTTT; cdr3_aa: CASKVDMNTEAFF
clone_size: few; j_call: TRBJ2-1; d_call: NA; v_call: TRBV29-1; cdr3_nt: TGCAGCATTAACCAGCAGGGGACACGCAATGAGCAGTTCTTC; cdr3_aa: CSINQQGTRNEQFF
clone_size: NA; j_call: TRBJ2-1; d_call: TRBD2; v_call: TRBV20-1; cdr3_nt: TGCAGTGCCCCAGGGAGGGGAATGGGGGAGCAGTTCTTC; cdr3_aa: CSAPGRGMGEQFF
clone_size: few; j_call: TRBJ2-1; d_call: TRBD2; v_call: TRBV12-3/TRBV12-4; cdr3_nt: TGTGCCAGCAGTTTTGAGCGGGGATCCTACAATGAGCAGTTCTTC; cdr3_aa: CASSFERGSYNEQFF
clone_size: NA; j_call: TRBJ1-2; d_call: TRBD1; v_call: TRBV20-1; cdr3_nt: TGCAGTGCCACCAGGGACAGAGGAACTAACTATGGCTACACCTTC; cdr3_aa: CSATRDRGTNYGYTF
clone_size: NA; j_call: TRBJ2-3; d_call: TRBD2; v_call: TRBV2; cdr3_nt: TGTGCCAGCAGTGAAGAATTGGAAGCGGGGAACACAGATACGCAGTATTTT; cdr3_aa: CASSEELEAGNTDTQYF
clone_size: few; j_call: TRBJ1-1; d_call: NA; v_call: TRBV5-1; cdr3_nt: TGCGCCAGCAGCTTCGGACAGTTCACTGAAGCTTTCTTT; cdr3_aa: CASSFGQFTEAFF
clone_size: many; j_call: TRBJ2-5; d_call: NA; v_call: TRBV7-9; cdr3_nt: TGTGCCAGCAGCTTATCCAGTAGCGCTAGGAGGGAGACCCAGTACTTC; cdr3_aa: CASSLSSSARRETQYF